Presented here are 11 T cell receptor beta chains from one specimen sequenced in a study of PD-1 and CTLA-4 blockade in melanoma. Method: immunoSEQ multiplex PCR; TCRdb's copy keeps in-frame clones and lacks some. The sample yields fewer than 20,000 clones, 70% seen once. Material: CD8+ T cells from peripheral blood, obtained from a patient given anti-PD-1 treatment. Receptors originate from a human donor with melanoma.

This clone has just one count. V is TRBV5-6 and J is TRBJ1-1; TRBD1 is a possible D gene (5 bases). Germline values: CDR1 SGHDT, CDR2 YYEEEE. The CDR3 length is 13 residues. Trimming left V 6 bases short and J 11 bases short, with 20 bases between. CDR3 region: CASTLYRQGYAFF. CDR3 bases: TGTGCCAGCACCCTGTACCGGCAGGGCTACGCTTTCTTT.

The chain employs TRBV4-1 and TRBJ2-2; D is ambiguous. Germline loops: CDR1 MGHRA, CDR2 YSYEKL. The V and J ends lost 0 bases and 2 bases respectively, with 22 bases between them. This CDR3 contains 20 residues. The chain's CDR3 is CASSQETARASTVNTGELFF. Here the CDR3 DNA reads TGCGCCAGCAGCCAAGAAACAGCGCGCGCATCAACTGTAAACACCGGGGAGCTGTTTTTT.

The chain recombines TRBV12-5 with TRBJ2-3; D is undetermined. Germline loops: CDR1 LGHNT, CDR2 FRNRAP. Trimming shortened V by 3 bases and J by 6 bases, and 7 bases separated the two germline ends. The CDR3 has 12 amino acids. This chain's CDR3 is CASGFQPDTQYF. DNA of the CDR3: TGTGCTAGTGGTTTCCAACCGGATACGCAGTATTTT.

The chain combines TRBV5-1 with TRBJ1-1, with D perhaps matching TRBD1 (5 bases). The CDR3 is 15 residues long. CDR1 is SGHRS, CDR2 YFSETQ, per germline. The V end lost 6 bases, the J end lost 5 bases, and 20 bases lay between the germline ends. CDR3 sequence reads: CASTEISGPRTEAFF. CDR3 DNA sequence: TGCGCCAGCACCGAAATTTCAGGGCCTCGGACTGAAGCTTTCTTT.

J is TRBJ2-2 and V is TRBV27; maybe TRBD1 (6 bases). Germline-derived CDR1 and CDR2 are MNHEY and SMNVEV (reference sequence). The CDR3 totals 16 residues. Trimming shortened V by 0 bases and J by 4 bases, and 12 bases separated the two germline ends. CDR3 bases: TGTGCCAGCAGTTTATCTCCACAGGGCGCCACCGGGGAGCTGTTTTTT. Translating gives CASSLSPQGATGELFF.

V and J are TRBV27 and TRBJ2-6; D unclear. The CDR3 runs 16 residues. The V end was cut by 5 bases, the J end by 1 base, with 12 bases between. From germline, CDR1 is MNHEY and CDR2 SMNVEV (reference sequence). The CDR3 DNA reads TGTGCCAGCAGTCCCTCGGAGATGTCTGGGGCCAACGTCCTGACTTTC. Amino acids: CASSPSEMSGANVLTF.

This clone has only one observation. The V gene is TRBV2, the J gene TRBJ2-7, with 9 bases aligning to TRBD1. V dropped 4 bases and J dropped 1; count of bases not matched to a gene: 5. This CDR3 spans 15 amino acids. Looked up from germline, CDR1 is SNHLY and CDR2 is FYNNEI. The CDR3 region is CASSGPGTGSYEQYF. The CDR3 DNA reads as TGTGCCAGCAGTGGTCCGGGGACAGGGTCCTACGAGCAGTACTTC. Looking up the rest from reference TRBV2 and TRBJ2-7 gives the full variable domain: EPEVTQTPSHQVTQMGQEVILRCVPISNHLYFYWYRQILGQKVEFLVSFYNNEISEKSEIFDDQFSVERPDGSNFTLKIRSTKLEDSAMYFCASSGPGTGSYEQYFGPGTRLTVT.

The rearrangement joins TRBV19 to TRBJ1-4; the D is unclear. This CDR3 has 16 residues. Trimming removed 3 bases at V and 5 bases at J, with 16 bases between. Germline CDR1 LNHDA, CDR2 SQIVND (reference sequence). CDR3: CASSIYFGQRNEKLFF. The CDR3 DNA follows: TGTGCCAGTAGTATCTATTTCGGGCAGCGCAATGAAAAACTGTTTTTT.

The chain couples TRBV14 to TRBJ1-1; the D gene is possibly TRBD1 (5 bases). V lost 3 bases and J lost 6, with 5 bases in between. Germline lookup yields CDR1 SGHDN and CDR2 FVKESK. CDR3 length: 11 residues. The CDR3 DNA is TGTGCCAGCAGCCAGGGGGCTGAAGCTTTCTTT. Translated, it gives CASSQGAEAFF. The full variable domain, completed using reference TRBV14 and TRBJ1-1, is EAGVTQFPSHSVIEKGQTVTLRCDPISGHDNLYWYRRVMGKEIKFLLHFVKESKQDESGMPNNRFLAERTGGTYSTLKVQPAELEDSGVYFCASSQGAEAFFGQGTRLTVV.

This clone came up a few times. The chain is built from TRBV4-1 and TRBJ2-1, with D perhaps matching TRBD1 (6 bases). With 3 bases removed from V and 3 bases from J, the gap between germline ends came to 6 bases. The CDR3 runs 13 residues. Germline V gene sequence: CDR1 MGHRA, CDR2 YSYEKL. Here the CDR3 DNA reads TGCGCCAGCAGCCAGGGACACTACAATGAGCAGTTCTTC. Residues: CASSQGHYNEQFF.

The chain uses TRBV11-2 and TRBJ2-5; D gene ambiguous. Trimming cost V 5 bases and J 10 bases, with 11 bases left between them. This CDR3 has 11 residues. Germline V gene data show CDR1 as SGHAT and CDR2 as FQNNGV. The CDR3 DNA reads as TGTGCCAGCAGCCTCTCGAAAGGCCAGTACTTC. It yields the protein CASSLSKGQYF. Full variable domain (remainder filled in from reference TRBV11-2 and TRBJ2-5): EAGVAQSPRYKIIEKRQSVAFWCNPISGHATLYWYQQILGQGPKLLIQFQNNGVVDDSQLPKDRFSAERLKGVDSTLKIQPAKLEDSAVYLCASSLSKGQYFGPGTRLLVL.